This TCR beta chain was captured in a study of shared clonotypes between healthy human individuals. Clones were read by immunoSEQ multiplex PCR, and TCRdb kept only the in-frame ones, dropping some. The sample has roughly 1,100,000 clones, about 74% seen once. Germline V gene lookup returns CDR1 MDHEN and CDR2 SYDVKM. The V gene lost 6 bases and the J gene lost 3 bases, with 11 bases spanning the gap. The CDR3 runs 13 residues. The genes are TRBV28 and TRBJ1-2; no definite D call. The source is a man between 18 and 29 years old in good health. The sample taken for sequencing was memory CD4+ T cells sorted from blood. The subset denotes: CD45RA-negative fraction. CDR3 bases: TGTGCCAGCAGCCGCGCGGCCCACTATGGCTACACCTTC. This codes for CASSRAAHYGYTF.